These 20 T cell receptor beta chains came from one sample sequenced in a study of vaccination effects on CD4 cells after COVID-19. ViraFEST expansion of antigen-specific CD4+ T cells with viral peptide pools preceded sequencing. Isolating CD4+ T cells followed approximately 11 days of culture. The participants, recipients of two vaccine doses, got either BNT162b2 or mRNA-1273. What these receptors recognize is not known. The protocol was immunoSEQ multiplex PCR, while the TCRdb copy is restricted to in-frame clones and leaves out a portion. The table records under 50,000 clones, 70% to 85% of them present only once. Sequences were derived from CD4+ T cells from PBMCs cultured with HCoV-NL63 spike peptides, sampled after COVID-19 vaccination. These receptors were obtained from a human donor who received a COVID-19 vaccine. Some clones in this sample may be carry-over from other donors' samples.

The chain links TRBV2 to TRBJ1-1; unclear D gene. Germline loops: CDR1 SNHLY, CDR2 FYNNEI. The V gene lost 7 bases and the J gene lost 3 bases, with 12 bases spanning the gap. The CDR3 runs 13 residues. CDR3 sequence (DNA): TGTGCCAGCATGTCTCACGTGGACACTGAAGCTTTCTTT. Translation gives CASMSHVDTEAFF. The full variable domain, its missing parts supplied by reference TRBV2 and TRBJ1-1, is EPEVTQTPSHQVTQMGQEVILRCVPISNHLYFYWYRQILGQKVEFLVSFYNNEISEKSEIFDDQFSVERPDGSNFTLKIRSTKLEDSAMYFCASMSHVDTEAFFGQGTRLTVV.

This chain links TRBV18 with TRBJ2-3; perhaps D is TRBD1 or TRBD2 (6 bases each). Germline-derived CDR1 and CDR2 are KGHSH and LQKENI. Trimming took 2 bases from V and 7 from J, leaving 16 bases between them. This CDR3 is 15 amino acids long. For the CDR3, the DNA is TGTGCCAGCTCACCAGGACGGCAGGGGAGGAATACGCAGTATTTT. As protein: CASSPGRQGRNTQYF.

This rearrangement joins TRBV7-8 to TRBJ1-6, with D unclear. The ends were cut back, 6 bases at V and 0 bases at J, with 12 bases in the middle. The CDR3 length is 16 residues. Germline V gene lookup returns CDR1 SGHVS and CDR2 FQNEAQ. In nucleotides, the CDR3 is TGTGCCAGCAGAAAAGCTAAGAGCTCCTATAATTCACCCCTCCACTTT. Translating it yields CASRKAKSSYNSPLHF. The whole variable domain, remainder taken from reference TRBV7-8 and TRBJ1-6, is GAGVSQSPRYKVAKRGQDVALRCDPISGHVSLFWYQQALGQGPEFLTYFQNEAQLDKSGLPSDRFFAERPEGSVSTLKIQRTQQEDSAVYLCASRKAKSSYNSPLHFGNGTRLTVT.

This sequence joins TRBV4-1 and TRBJ2-1, with 7 bases aligning to TRBD1. Germline V CDR1 and CDR2: MGHRA, YSYEKL. V dropped 1 base and J dropped 8; count of bases not matched to a gene: 11. The CDR3 extends over 16 amino acids. As DNA, the CDR3 is TGCGCCAGCAGCCAAGTAGGGGGACAGCTGGGCGATGAGCAGTTCTTC. Protein product: CASSQVGGQLGDEQFF.

The V and J genes are TRBV13 and TRBJ2-5; D remains ambiguous. This CDR3 is 13 amino acids long. Trimming removed 4 bases at V and 1 base at J, with 7 bases between. Germline CDR1 PRHDT, CDR2 FYEKMQ (reference sequence). Here the CDR3 DNA reads TGTGCCAGCAGCTCAGCCCCCCAAGAGACCCAGTACTTC. Amino acid sequence: CASSSAPQETQYF.

The CDR3 reads CAFRDGSNYGYTF. The CDR3, as DNA: TGTGCCTTCCGGGACGGTTCTAACTATGGCTACACCTTC. The chain uses TRBV10-3 and TRBJ1-2, with a possible D match to TRBD1 (5 bases). CDR3 length equals 13 residues. Trimming took 11 bases from V and 0 from J, leaving 13 bases between them. Germline assignment: CDR1 ENHRY and CDR2 SYGVKD.

The rearrangement uses TRBV10-3 and TRBJ1-5, with D perhaps TRBD1 (5 bases). CDR3 length: 16 residues. Per the germline V gene, CDR1 is ENHRY and CDR2 is SYGVKD. Trimming left V 2 bases short and J 4 bases short, with 15 bases between. DNA of the CDR3: TGTGCCATCAGTGAGGGAGGGACCCGGGGTAATCAGCCCCAGCATTTT. Amino acid sequence: CAISEGGTRGNQPQHF.

This clone appeared a few times. The V call is TRBV7-9, the J call TRBJ1-6, with D unclear. The CDR3 has 15 amino acids. Trimming took off 4 bases at V and 1 base at J, with 8 bases between the two ends. CDR1 is SEHNR and CDR2 is FQNEAQ in the germline V gene (reference sequence). The CDR3 region is CASSSESSYNSPLHF. The CDR3 DNA is TGTGCCAGCAGCTCGGAAAGTTCCTATAATTCACCCCTCCACTTT.

The chain is built from TRBV11-3 and TRBJ2-3; D gene ambiguous. Trimming took off 1 base at V and 5 bases at J, with 10 bases between the two ends. The CDR3 extends over 14 amino acids. Germline CDR1 SGHNT, CDR2 YENEEA. CDR3 sequence: CASSLGQPGDTQYF. CDR3 DNA sequence: TGTGCCAGCAGCTTAGGCCAGCCTGGAGATACGCAGTATTTT.

The V gene is TRBV7-2, the J gene TRBJ1-2; D not certain. Trimming stripped 1 base from V and 4 bases from J, with 10 bases between. The CDR3 totals 14 residues. The germline V gene encodes CDR1 SGHTA and CDR2 FQGNSA. CDR3 in amino acids: CASSLGGSGYGYTF. CDR3 DNA sequence: TGTGCCAGCAGCTTAGGGGGTTCGGGCTATGGCTACACCTTC.

The CDR3 sequence: CASSLARREGETQYF. The CDR3 DNA is TGTGCCAGCAGCTTAGCGCGGAGGGAGGGTGAGACCCAGTACTTC. This chain joins TRBV7-2 and TRBJ2-5; 7 nucleotides align to TRBD2. The CDR3 is made up of 15 amino acids. The V gene end was trimmed by 0 bases and the J gene end by 5 bases; junction bases not matched to a gene: 6. Germline CDR1 is SGHTA and CDR2 is FQGNSA.

This chain links TRBV5-5 with TRBJ2-5; D unclear. V was clipped by 5 bases and J by 0 bases, with 14 bases between them. Germline V gene lookup returns CDR1 SGHKS and CDR2 YYEKEE (reference sequence). The CDR3 consists of 15 residues. CDR3 in amino acids: CASSRGSPDQETQYF. The CDR3 DNA is TGTGCCAGCAGTCGTGGGTCCCCGGACCAAGAGACCCAGTACTTC.

This clone came up once. V is TRBV7-2 and J is TRBJ2-1; 7 bases align to TRBD1. V shed 5 bases and J 11 bases; nucleotides not matched to a gene: 6. The germline V gene encodes CDR1 SGHTA and CDR2 FQGNSA. This CDR3 has 12 amino acids. CDR3 DNA: TGTGCCAGCAGCCAAAGACAGGGACAGCAGTTCTTC. This sequence encodes CASSQRQGQQFF. The full variable domain, rest sourced from reference TRBV7-2 and TRBJ2-1, is GAGVSQSPSNKVTEKGKDVELRCDPISGHTALYWYRQSLGQGLEFLIYFQGNSAPDKSGLPSDRFSAERTGGSVSTLTIQRTQQEDSAVYLCASSQRQGQQFFGPGTRLTVL.

The CDR3 DNA reads TGTGCCAGCAGCGTAGCATTGACAGATACGCAGTATTTT. Protein: CASSVALTDTQYF. This chain links TRBV9 with TRBJ2-3; no clear D gene. Germline CDR1 reads SGDLS; CDR2 reads YYNGEE. This CDR3 is built from 13 residues. The ends were cut back, 0 bases at V and 3 bases at J, with 5 bases in the middle.

The J gene is TRBJ2-2, the V gene TRBV7-7; D is perhaps TRBD1 (6 bases). CDR1 and CDR2 (germline): SSHAT, FNYEAQ (reference sequence). The CDR3 has 15 amino acids. V lost 5 bases and J 3 bases, leaving 13 bases between the germline ends. The CDR3 region is CASSRQPGDTGELFF. The CDR3 bases are TGTGCCAGCAGCAGACAGCCAGGGGACACCGGGGAGCTGTTTTTT.

This chain uses TRBV9 with TRBJ2-2; the match to TRBD2 covers 11 bases. CDR1 SGDLS and CDR2 YYNGEE come from the germline V gene. V lost 4 bases, J lost 3 bases, and 5 bases stayed unmatched. CDR3 length equals 16 residues. The CDR3 nucleotides are TGTGCCAGCAGCCCGACTAGCGGGACCTACACCGGGGAGCTGTTTTTT. As protein: CASSPTSGTYTGELFF.

V usage is TRBV3-1 (or the pseudogene TRBV3-2) and J usage is TRBJ2-5; tentative D call: TRBD2 (7 bases). V dropped 6 bases and J dropped 3 bases, with 14 bases sitting between them. Germline CDR1 reads LGHDT; CDR2 reads YNNKEL (reference sequence). The CDR3 has 14 amino acids. The DNA of the CDR3 is TGTGCCAGCAGTCGCGGGGGCGGAAAAGAGACCCAGTACTTC. Translating it yields CASSRGGGKETQYF.

This clone was recorded once. The chain couples TRBV4-3 to TRBJ1-2; TRBD1 matches at 7 bases. V lost 2 bases to trimming and J lost 5 bases; unmatched junction nucleotides: 5. CDR1 is LGHNA, CDR2 YSLEER, per germline. This CDR3 comprises 14 residues. In DNA form, the CDR3 reads TGCGCCAGCAGCCAAAAAGGGACAGCTTATGGCTACACCTTC. As protein: CASSQKGTAYGYTF.

The V and J genes are TRBV7-2 and TRBJ2-7, with a possible D match to TRBD2 (6 bases). With 1 base removed from V and 2 bases from J, the gap between germline ends came to 15 bases. Germline V lookup: CDR1 SGHTA, CDR2 FQGNSA. The CDR3 totals 16 residues. The CDR3: CASSLVGGRNPYEQYV. For the CDR3, the DNA is TGTGCCAGCAGCTTAGTAGGAGGGAGGAACCCCTACGAGCAGTACGTC.

The chain joins TRBV6-1 to TRBJ2-2; D remains unclear. Germline V gene sequence: CDR1 MNHNS, CDR2 SASEGT. This CDR3 is 14 amino acids long. Deletions cut 0 bases from V and 4 bases from J, with 6 bases between. This CDR3 is CASSEAMLTGELFF. For the CDR3, the DNA is TGTGCCAGCAGTGAAGCGATGCTCACCGGGGAGCTGTTTTTT.